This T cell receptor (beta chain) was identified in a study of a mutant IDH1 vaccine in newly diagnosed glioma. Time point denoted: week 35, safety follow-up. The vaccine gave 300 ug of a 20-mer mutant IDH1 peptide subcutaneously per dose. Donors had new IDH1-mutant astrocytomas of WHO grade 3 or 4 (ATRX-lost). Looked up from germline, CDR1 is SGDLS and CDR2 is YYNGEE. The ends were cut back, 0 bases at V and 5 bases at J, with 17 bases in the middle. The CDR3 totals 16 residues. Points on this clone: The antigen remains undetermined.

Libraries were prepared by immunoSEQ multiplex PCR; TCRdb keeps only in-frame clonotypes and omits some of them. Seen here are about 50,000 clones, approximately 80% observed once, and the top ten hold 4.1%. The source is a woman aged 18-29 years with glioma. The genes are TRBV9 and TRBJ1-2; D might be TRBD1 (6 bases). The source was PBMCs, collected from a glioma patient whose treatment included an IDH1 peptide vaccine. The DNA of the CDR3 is TGTGCCAGCAGCGTAGGATCAGCAGGGGCTTATTATGGCTACACCTTC. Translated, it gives CASSVGSAGAYYGYTF.